This T cell receptor (beta chain) emerged from a study of blood T cell repertoires in COVID-19. This clone was seen only once. This table comes from immunoSEQ multiplex PCR, and its TCRdb copy is limited to in-frame clones, with some not included. The repertoire holds about 100,000 clones, with roughly 90% as singletons. The CDR3 runs to 15 residues. V shed 1 base and J shed 0 bases, with 9 bases lying between them. Germline-derived CDR1 and CDR2 are LGHNA and YSLEER. This receptor was obtained from a man aged 40-49 years with active or convalescent COVID-19. The material sequenced was peripheral blood. V and J are TRBV4-3 and TRBJ1-2; unclear D gene. The CDR3 nucleotides read TGCGCCAGCAGCCAAGTCGGTTTGACTAACTATGGCTACACCTTC. Encoded protein: CASSQVGLTNYGYTF.